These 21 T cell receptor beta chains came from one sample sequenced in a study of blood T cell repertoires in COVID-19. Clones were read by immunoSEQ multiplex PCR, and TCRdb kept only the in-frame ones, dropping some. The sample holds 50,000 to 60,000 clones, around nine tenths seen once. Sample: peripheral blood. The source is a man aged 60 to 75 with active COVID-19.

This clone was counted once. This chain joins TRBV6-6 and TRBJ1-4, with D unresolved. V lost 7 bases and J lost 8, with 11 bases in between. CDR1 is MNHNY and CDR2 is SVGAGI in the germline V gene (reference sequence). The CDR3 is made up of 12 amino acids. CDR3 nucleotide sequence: TGTGCCAGCACTCGAGGGAGCGAAAAACTGTTTTTT. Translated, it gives CASTRGSEKLFF.

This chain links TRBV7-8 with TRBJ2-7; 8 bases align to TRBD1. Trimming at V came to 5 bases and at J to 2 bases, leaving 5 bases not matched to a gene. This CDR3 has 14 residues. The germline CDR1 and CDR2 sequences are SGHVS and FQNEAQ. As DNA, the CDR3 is TGTGCCAGCAGCCCACGACAGGGGACCTACGAGCAGTACTTC. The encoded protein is CASSPRQGTYEQYF.

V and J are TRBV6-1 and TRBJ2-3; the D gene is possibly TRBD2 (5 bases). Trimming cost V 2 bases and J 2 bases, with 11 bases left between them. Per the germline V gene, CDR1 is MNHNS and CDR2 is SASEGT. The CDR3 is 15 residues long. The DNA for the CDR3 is TGTGCCAGCAGTGAACGTGGGAGCCACACAGATACGCAGTATTTT. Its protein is CASSERGSHTDTQYF.

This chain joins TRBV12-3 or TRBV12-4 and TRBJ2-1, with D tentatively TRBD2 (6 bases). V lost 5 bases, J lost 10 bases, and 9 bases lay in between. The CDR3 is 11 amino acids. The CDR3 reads CASSMAGEQFF. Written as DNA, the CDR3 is TGTGCCAGCAGTATGGCGGGGGAGCAGTTCTTC.

The CDR3, as DNA: TGTGCCAGCAGGGGGGGGAACACCGGGGAGCTGTTTTTT. It codes for CASRGGNTGELFF. This chain joins TRBV2 and TRBJ2-2; a possible D gene is TRBD2 (6 bases). There are 13 residues in the CDR3. Trimming pared 6 bases from V and 1 base from J, leaving 6 bases between. Germline-derived CDR1 and CDR2 are SNHLY and FYNNEI.

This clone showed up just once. For the CDR3, the DNA is TGTGCCAGCAGCTTAGGCGGCGGACATAGCTCCTACGAGCAGTACTTC. It yields the protein CASSLGGGHSSYEQYF. This chain connects TRBV7-9 to TRBJ2-7; D is possibly TRBD1 (5 bases). The CDR3 sequence is 16 residues long. V gave up 1 base and J gave up 0 bases, with 13 bases separating them. CDR1 is SEHNR and CDR2 is FQNEAQ in the germline V gene (reference sequence).

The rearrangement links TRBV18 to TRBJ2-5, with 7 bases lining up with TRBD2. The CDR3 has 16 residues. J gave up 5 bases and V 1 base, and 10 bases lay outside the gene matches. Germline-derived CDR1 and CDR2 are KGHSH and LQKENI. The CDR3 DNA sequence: TGTGCCAGCTCACCACGGGCTAGCGGAGAGGGTGAGACCCAGTACTTC. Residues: CASSPRASGEGETQYF. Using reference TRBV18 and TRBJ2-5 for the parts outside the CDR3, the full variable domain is NAGVMQNPRHLVRRRGQEARLRCSPMKGHSHVYWYRQLPEEGLKFMVYLQKENIIDESGMPKERFSAEFPKEGPSILRIQQVVRGDSAAYFCASSPRASGEGETQYFGPGTRLLVL.

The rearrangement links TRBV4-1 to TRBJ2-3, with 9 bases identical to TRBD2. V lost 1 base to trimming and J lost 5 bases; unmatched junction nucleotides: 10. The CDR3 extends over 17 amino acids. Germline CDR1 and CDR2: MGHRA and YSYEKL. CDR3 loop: CASSQGWLAGKQDTQYF. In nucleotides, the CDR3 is TGCGCCAGCAGCCAAGGGTGGCTAGCGGGAAAGCAAGATACGCAGTATTTT.

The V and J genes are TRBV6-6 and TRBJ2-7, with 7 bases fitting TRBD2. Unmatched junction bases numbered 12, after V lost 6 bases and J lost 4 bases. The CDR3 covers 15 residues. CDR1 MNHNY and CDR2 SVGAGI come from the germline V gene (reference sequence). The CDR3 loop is CASRGLGGGRYEQYF. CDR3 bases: TGTGCCAGCAGAGGCCTGGGGGGAGGGAGGTACGAGCAGTACTTC.

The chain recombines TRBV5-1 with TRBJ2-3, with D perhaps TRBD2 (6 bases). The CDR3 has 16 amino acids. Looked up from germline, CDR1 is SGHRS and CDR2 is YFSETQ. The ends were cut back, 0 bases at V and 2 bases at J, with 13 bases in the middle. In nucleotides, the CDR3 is TGCGCCAGCAGCTTGGCCGGGGGAGCACACACAGATACGCAGTATTTT. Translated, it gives CASSLAGGAHTDTQYF.

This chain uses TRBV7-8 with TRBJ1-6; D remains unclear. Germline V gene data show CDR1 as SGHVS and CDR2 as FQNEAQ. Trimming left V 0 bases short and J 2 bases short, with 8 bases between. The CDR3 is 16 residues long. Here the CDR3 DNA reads TGTGCCAGCAGCTTAGCGCGTATCCCCTATAATTCACCCCTCCACTTT. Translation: CASSLARIPYNSPLHF. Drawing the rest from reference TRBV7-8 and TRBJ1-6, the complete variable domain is GAGVSQSPRYKVAKRGQDVALRCDPISGHVSLFWYQQALGQGPEFLTYFQNEAQLDKSGLPSDRFFAERPEGSVSTLKIQRTQQEDSAVYLCASSLARIPYNSPLHFGNGTRLTVT.

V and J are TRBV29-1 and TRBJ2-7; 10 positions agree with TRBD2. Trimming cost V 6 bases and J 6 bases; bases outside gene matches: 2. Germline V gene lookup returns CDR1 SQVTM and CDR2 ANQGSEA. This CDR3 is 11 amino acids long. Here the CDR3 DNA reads TGCAGCGTCCCTAGCGGGAGCGAGCAGTACTTC. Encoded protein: CSVPSGSEQYF.

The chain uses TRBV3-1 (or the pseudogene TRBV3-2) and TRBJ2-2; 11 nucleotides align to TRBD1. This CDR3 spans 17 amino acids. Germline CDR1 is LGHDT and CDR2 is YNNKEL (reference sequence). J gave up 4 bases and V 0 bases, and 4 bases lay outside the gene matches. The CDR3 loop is CASSQDLGTGGTGELFF. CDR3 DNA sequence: TGTGCCAGCAGCCAAGATCTGGGGACAGGGGGCACCGGGGAGCTGTTTTTT.

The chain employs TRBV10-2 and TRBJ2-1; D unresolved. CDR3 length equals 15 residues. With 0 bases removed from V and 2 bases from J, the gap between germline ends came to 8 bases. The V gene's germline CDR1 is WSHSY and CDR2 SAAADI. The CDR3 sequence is CASSESFLAYNEQFF. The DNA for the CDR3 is TGCGCCAGCAGTGAGTCGTTTCTAGCCTACAATGAGCAGTTCTTC.

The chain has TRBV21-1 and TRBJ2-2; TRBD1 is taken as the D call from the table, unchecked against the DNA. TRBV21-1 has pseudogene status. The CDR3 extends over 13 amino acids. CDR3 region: CANPGQGSRGAVF. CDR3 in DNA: TGTGCCAACCCGGGACAGGGCAGCCGGGGAGCTGTTTTT.

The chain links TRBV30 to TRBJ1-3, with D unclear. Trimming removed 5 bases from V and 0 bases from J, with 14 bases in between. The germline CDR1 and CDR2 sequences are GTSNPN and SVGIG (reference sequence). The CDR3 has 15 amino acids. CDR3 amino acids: CAWSKPGVSGNTIYF. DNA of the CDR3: TGTGCCTGGTCAAAACCGGGAGTCTCTGGAAACACCATATATTTT.

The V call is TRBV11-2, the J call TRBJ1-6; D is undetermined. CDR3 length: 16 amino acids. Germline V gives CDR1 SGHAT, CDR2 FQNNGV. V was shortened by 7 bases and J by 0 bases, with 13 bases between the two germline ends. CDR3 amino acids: CASNTDRSSYNSPLHF. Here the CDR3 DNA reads TGTGCCAGCAACACCGACCGGAGCTCCTATAATTCACCCCTCCACTTT.

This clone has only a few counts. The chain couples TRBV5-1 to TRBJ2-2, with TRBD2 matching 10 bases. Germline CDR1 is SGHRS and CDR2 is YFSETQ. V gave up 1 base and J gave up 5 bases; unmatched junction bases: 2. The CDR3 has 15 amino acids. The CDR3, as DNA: TGCGCCAGCAGCTTGTCTAGCGGGAGAACCGGGGAGCTGTTTTTT. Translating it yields CASSLSSGRTGELFF. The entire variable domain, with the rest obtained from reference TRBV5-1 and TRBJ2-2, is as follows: KAGVTQTPRYLIKTRGQQVTLSCSPISGHRSVSWYQQTPGQGLQFLFEYFSETQRNKGNFPGRFSGRQFSNSRSEMNVSTLELGDSALYLCASSLSSGRTGELFFGEGSRLTVL.

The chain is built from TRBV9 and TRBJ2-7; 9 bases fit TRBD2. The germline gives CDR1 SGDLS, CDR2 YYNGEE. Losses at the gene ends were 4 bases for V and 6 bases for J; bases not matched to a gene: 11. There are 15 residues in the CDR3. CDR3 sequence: CASSPQAGGGGEQYF. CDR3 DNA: TGTGCCAGCAGCCCTCAAGCGGGAGGCGGGGGCGAGCAGTACTTC.

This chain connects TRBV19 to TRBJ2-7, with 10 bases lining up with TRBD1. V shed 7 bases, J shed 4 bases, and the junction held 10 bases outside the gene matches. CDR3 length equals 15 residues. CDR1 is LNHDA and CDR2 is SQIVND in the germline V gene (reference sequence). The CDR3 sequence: CASKGTGVTAYEQYF. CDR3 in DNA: TGTGCCAGTAAAGGGACAGGGGTTACGGCATACGAGCAGTACTTC.

The CDR3 DNA follows: TGTGCCAGCAGTTACTCGGGGGGTTTTGGCGGGGAGCTGTTTTTT. It translates to CASSYSGGFGGELFF. The rearrangement uses TRBV6-6 and TRBJ2-2; TRBD2 might be the D (6 bases). Germline CDR1 is MNHNY and CDR2 is SVGAGI (reference sequence). The CDR3 covers 15 residues. The germline V and J ends were trimmed by 0 bases and 7 bases, with 12 bases remaining between them.